Following are 18 T cell receptor beta chains from one sample sequenced in a study of blood T cell repertoires in COVID-19. The method was immunoSEQ multiplex PCR; TCRdb's version includes in-frame clones alone and lacks a portion of them. The sample yields 140,000 to 150,000 clones, about 87% seen once. The specimen sequenced was PBMCs or T cells enriched from blood (not recorded which). These receptors were collected from a man in his fifties or sixties who had recovered from COVID-19.

The J gene is TRBJ1-2, the V gene TRBV7-6, with 10 bases identical to TRBD1. The V and J ends lost 5 bases and 8 bases, in that order; junction bases with no gene match: 11. The CDR3 is 15 residues long. CDR1 and CDR2 (germline): SGHVS, FNYEAQ. DNA of the CDR3: TGTGCCAGCAGCCCGCGACAGGGGGCGCTTTCCGGCTACACCTTC. Translated: CASSPRQGALSGYTF. The variable domain in full, with the rest retrieved from reference TRBV7-6 and TRBJ1-2, is GAGVSQSPRYKVTKRGQDVALRCDPISGHVSLYWYRQALGQGPEFLTYFNYEAQQDKSGLPNDRFSAERPEGSISTLTIQRTEQRDSAMYRCASSPRQGALSGYTFGSGTRLTVV.

V and J are TRBV15 and TRBJ2-3; TRBD2 aligns across 11 bases. The CDR3 runs to 19 residues. Germline assignment: CDR1 LNHNV and CDR2 YYDKDF (reference sequence). After removal of 6 bases from V and 5 bases from J, the junction contained 19 bases not matched to a gene. The CDR3: CATRGVAGGPSTNRDTQYF. DNA for the CDR3: TGTGCCACCAGGGGGGTAGCGGGAGGGCCTAGCACCAATAGAGATACGCAGTATTTT.

The chain combines TRBV19 with TRBJ2-7; 12 bases line up with TRBD1. CDR3 length: 15 amino acids. Trimming took 9 bases from V and 6 from J; bases not matched to a gene: 12. The germline gives CDR1 LNHDA, CDR2 SQIVND (reference sequence). The CDR3 loop reads CASSVPGTGGAEQYF. DNA for the CDR3: TGTGCCAGCAGCGTACCCGGGACAGGGGGCGCCGAGCAGTACTTC.

This clone was seen a handful of times. The gene calls are TRBV18 and TRBJ2-5; D is perhaps TRBD1 (5 bases). Trimming removed 9 bases at V and 0 bases at J, with 8 bases between. Germline V gene sequence: CDR1 KGHSH, CDR2 LQKENI. The CDR3 covers 12 residues. The CDR3 DNA reads as TGTGCCAGTCAAGGGGACCAAGAGACCCAGTACTTC. Translation gives CASQGDQETQYF.

This chain links TRBV2 with TRBJ2-7; maybe TRBD2 (6 bases). The CDR3 has 12 amino acids. Looked up from germline, CDR1 is SNHLY and CDR2 is FYNNEI. Trimming removed 8 bases at V and 3 bases at J, with 11 bases between. The CDR3 region is CASWRGIYEQYF. In DNA, the CDR3 is TGTGCCAGCTGGAGGGGCATCTACGAGCAGTACTTC.

For the CDR3, the DNA is TGTGCCAGCAGCAGCGGGGGGATCTCTGGAAACACCATATATTTT. It specifies CASSSGGISGNTIYF. The chain is built from TRBV6-6 and TRBJ1-3, with D possibly matching TRBD1 (5 bases). CDR3 length equals 15 residues. V gave up 6 bases and J gave up 0 bases, with 12 bases separating them. Germline V CDR1 and CDR2: MNHNY, SVGAGI (reference sequence).

This clone was counted a single time. The chain joins TRBV2 to TRBJ2-1; a possible D gene is TRBD1 (6 bases). The V end was cut by 7 bases, the J end by 8 bases, with 18 bases between. The CDR3 runs 14 residues. Germline V gene data show CDR1 as SNHLY and CDR2 as FYNNEI. This CDR3 is CASKGESPGDEQFF. Written as DNA, the CDR3 is TGTGCCAGCAAGGGGGAGAGCCCCGGGGATGAGCAGTTCTTC.

The chain recombines TRBV7-8 with TRBJ1-5; no reliable D call. V lost 0 bases, J lost 9 bases, and 9 bases lay in between. This CDR3 region has 13 residues. Per germline, CDR1 SGHVS and CDR2 FQNEAQ. The CDR3 region is CASSLALPGPQHF. In nucleotides, the CDR3 is TGTGCCAGCAGCTTAGCCCTGCCAGGGCCCCAGCATTTT. Variable domain in full (rest from reference TRBV7-8 and TRBJ1-5): GAGVSQSPRYKVAKRGQDVALRCDPISGHVSLFWYQQALGQGPEFLTYFQNEAQLDKSGLPSDRFFAERPEGSVSTLKIQRTQQEDSAVYLCASSLALPGPQHFGDGTRLSIL.

The chain joins TRBV18 to TRBJ1-4, with D hard to call. The CDR3 extends over 14 amino acids. Trimming took off 1 base at V and 4 bases at J, with 7 bases between the two ends. Per the germline V gene, CDR1 is KGHSH and CDR2 is LQKENI. The CDR3 DNA follows: TGTGCCAGCTCACCACGAGAAAGTAATGAAAAACTGTTTTTT. Amino acids: CASSPRESNEKLFF.

The genes are TRBV15 and TRBJ2-1; TRBD2 aligns across 10 bases. The CDR3 covers 13 residues. From germline, CDR1 is LNHNV and CDR2 YYDKDF (reference sequence). V was pared by 3 bases and J by 7 bases, with 0 bases of the junction left unmatched. CDR3 in DNA: TGTGCCACCAGCAGGACTAGCGGGAATGAGCAGTTCTTC. It specifies CATSRTSGNEQFF. Filled out from reference TRBV15 and TRBJ2-1, the complete variable domain reads DAMVIQNPRYQVTQFGKPVTLSCSQTLNHNVMYWYQQKSSQAPKLLFHYYDKDFNNEADTPDNFQSRRPNTSFCFLDIRSPGLGDTAMYLCATSRTSGNEQFFGPGTRLTVL.

This chain uses TRBV5-4 with TRBJ2-2; the match to TRBD1 covers 9 bases. V dropped 1 base and J dropped 7; count of bases not matched to a gene: 8. The CDR3 has 16 amino acids. The germline V gene has CDR1 SGHNT and CDR2 YYREEE (reference sequence). The CDR3 sequence: CASSLWLGQGIGELFF. CDR3 sequence (DNA): TGTGCCAGCAGCTTGTGGCTGGGACAGGGAATCGGGGAGCTGTTTTTT.

This sequence joins TRBV7-6 and TRBJ1-3; the match to TRBD1 covers 8 bases. The CDR3 contains 15 residues. The V and J ends lost 4 bases and 4 bases, in that order; junction bases with no gene match: 6. From germline, CDR1 is SGHVS and CDR2 FNYEAQ. Here the CDR3 reads CASSSNDRGGNTIYF. The DNA for the CDR3 is TGTGCCAGCAGCTCTAACGACAGGGGAGGAAACACCATATATTTT.

The chain combines TRBV2 with TRBJ1-2, with 7 bases identical to TRBD1. V dropped 7 bases and J dropped 1; count of bases not matched to a gene: 9. The CDR3 is 15 residues long. Germline CDR1 reads SNHLY; CDR2 reads FYNNEI. The CDR3 spells CASIPTGRNNYGYTF. The CDR3 coding sequence is TGTGCCAGCATTCCGACAGGGAGGAATAACTATGGCTACACCTTC.

The chain couples TRBV5-6 to TRBJ1-1; maybe TRBD1 (5 bases). Germline V gives CDR1 SGHDT, CDR2 YYEEEE. The CDR3 extends over 13 amino acids. The germline V and J ends were trimmed by 6 bases and 4 bases, with 13 bases remaining between them. CDR3 DNA sequence: TGTGCCAGCATTTCCGGGGGAGGCACTGAAGCTTTCTTT. Translating gives CASISGGGTEAFF.

The chain couples TRBV15 to TRBJ2-7, with D perhaps given as TRBD1 or TRBD2 (6 bases each). The V end was cut by 5 bases, the J end by 4 bases, with 18 bases between. The CDR3 is made up of 15 amino acids. Germline-derived CDR1 and CDR2 are LNHNV and YYDKDF (reference sequence). The CDR3 DNA reads TGTGCCACCAGCGGAGGGGCAGGGGTCGGGTACGAGCAGTACTTC. Protein sequence: CATSGGAGVGYEQYF.

This chain uses TRBV7-9 with TRBJ2-5, with 8 bases aligning to TRBD2. The CDR3 has 15 residues. Per the germline V gene, CDR1 is SEHNR and CDR2 is FQNEAQ (reference sequence). J lost 4 bases, V lost 5 bases, and 9 bases had no gene match. The CDR3 nucleotides read TGTGCCAGCAGCAACAAGCGGGAGCAAGGAGAGACCCAGTACTTC. Its translation: CASSNKREQGETQYF.

The chain combines TRBV5-1 with TRBJ1-1; D gene unclear. Germline V gene data show CDR1 as SGHRS and CDR2 as YFSETQ. The CDR3 contains 13 residues. The V gene lost 0 bases and the J gene lost 5 bases, with 8 bases spanning the gap. The CDR3 DNA sequence: TGCGCCAGCAGCTTGGAACGGTGGACTGAAGCTTTCTTT. Amino acids: CASSLERWTEAFF.

CDR3 bases: TGTGCCAGCTCAGCGGGAGATCTCTACGAGCAGTACTTC. Residues: CASSAGDLYEQYF. V usage is TRBV18 and J usage is TRBJ2-7; 7 nucleotides line up with TRBD2. Germline V CDR1 and CDR2: KGHSH, LQKENI. Losses at the gene ends were 5 bases for V and 3 bases for J; bases not matched to a gene: 4. The CDR3 extends over 13 amino acids.